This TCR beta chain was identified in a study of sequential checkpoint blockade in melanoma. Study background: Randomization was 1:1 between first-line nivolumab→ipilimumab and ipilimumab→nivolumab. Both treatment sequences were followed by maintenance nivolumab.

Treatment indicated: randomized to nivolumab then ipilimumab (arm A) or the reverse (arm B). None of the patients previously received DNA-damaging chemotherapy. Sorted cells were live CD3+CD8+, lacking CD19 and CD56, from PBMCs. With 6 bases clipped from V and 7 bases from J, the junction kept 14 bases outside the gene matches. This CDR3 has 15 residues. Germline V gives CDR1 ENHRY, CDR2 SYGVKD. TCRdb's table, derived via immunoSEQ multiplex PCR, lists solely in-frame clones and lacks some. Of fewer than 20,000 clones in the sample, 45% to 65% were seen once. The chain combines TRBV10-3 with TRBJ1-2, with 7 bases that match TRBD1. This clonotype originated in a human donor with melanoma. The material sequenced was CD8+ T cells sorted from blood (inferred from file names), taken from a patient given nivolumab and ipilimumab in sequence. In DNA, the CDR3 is TGTGCCATCAGCCTTGGACAGGCTAGGAGTTCTGGCTACACCTTC. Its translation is CAISLGQARSSGYTF.